This T cell receptor (beta chain) stems from a study of Ad26.COV2.S vaccination and SARS-CoV-2 variants. General observations from the study: Comparable non-spike TCR breadth was observed in vaccine and placebo recipients. Reports say spike-specific CD8+ and CD4+ T cell responses covered substantial breadth after vaccination.

The treatment denotes: about 20 received Ad26.COV2.S at low or high dose, single or two shots; about 5 received placebo; per-sample allocation not given. The investigators took samples on day 63 after the first vaccine or placebo injection. Sequencing was performed with immunoSEQ multiplex PCR; in TCRdb, only in-frame clones are kept and a portion is missing. The table records fewer than 500,000 clones, roughly 88% of them present only once. Of note for this clone: Antigen: not known.

The V and J ends lost 0 bases and 0 bases respectively, with 5 bases between them. The germline CDR1 and CDR2 sequences are SGHTA and FQGNSA. The CDR3 covers 14 residues. Sequenced material: peripheral blood, taken in a trial of Ad26.COV2.S vaccine versus placebo. The sequence came from a person between 18 and 59 years old who received the Ad26.COV2.S COVID-19 vaccine or a placebo. V is TRBV7-2 and J is TRBJ1-2; D ambiguous. In DNA form, the CDR3 reads TGTGCCAGCAGCTTAGCGCGAGCTAACTATGGCTACACCTTC. It encodes CASSLARANYGYTF.